The clone carrying this T cell receptor (beta chain) was seen many times. The antigen is unknown. TCRdb reprocessed the RT-PCR reads with MiXCR, giving one entry per CDR3 protein. The table records hundreds of thousands of distinct CDR3 sequences, approximately 17% of them present only once. The data were taken from a study of response to subunit inactivated influenza vaccine. Germline V gene data show CDR1 as SGHTA and CDR2 as FQGNSA. V dropped 3 bases and J dropped 3 bases, with 3 bases sitting between them. The CDR3 loop spans 12 amino acids. Study-wide results and limits: Authors suggested each seasonal flu vaccination may recruit only limited numbers of new T cells.

Sequenced material: PBMCs from blood, taken roughly 5 days after vaccination. The clonotype comes from a man aged 45-60 years who received an inactivated influenza vaccine. The J gene is TRBJ2-1, the V gene TRBV7-2, with no clear D. The CDR3 here is CASSLLYNEQFF. The CDR3 region has the DNA TGTGCCAGCAGCTTGCTCTACAATGAGCAGTTCTTC.